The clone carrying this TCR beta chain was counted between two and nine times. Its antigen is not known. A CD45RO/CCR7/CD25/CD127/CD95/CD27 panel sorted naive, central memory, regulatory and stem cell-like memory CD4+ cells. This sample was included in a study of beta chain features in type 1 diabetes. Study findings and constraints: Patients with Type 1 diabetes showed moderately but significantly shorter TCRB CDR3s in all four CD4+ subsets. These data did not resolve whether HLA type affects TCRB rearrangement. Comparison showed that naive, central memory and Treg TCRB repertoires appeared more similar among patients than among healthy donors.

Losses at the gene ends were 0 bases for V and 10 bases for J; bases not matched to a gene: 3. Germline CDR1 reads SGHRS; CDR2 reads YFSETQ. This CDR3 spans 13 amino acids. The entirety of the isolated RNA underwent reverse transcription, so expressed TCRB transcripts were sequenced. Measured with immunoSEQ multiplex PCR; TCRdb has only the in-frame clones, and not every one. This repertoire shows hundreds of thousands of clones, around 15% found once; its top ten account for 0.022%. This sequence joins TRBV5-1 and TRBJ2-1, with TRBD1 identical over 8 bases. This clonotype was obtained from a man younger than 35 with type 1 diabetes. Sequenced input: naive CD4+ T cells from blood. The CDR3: CASSLVTGGEQFF. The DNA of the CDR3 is TGCGCCAGCAGCTTGGTAACAGGGGGAGAGCAGTTCTTC.